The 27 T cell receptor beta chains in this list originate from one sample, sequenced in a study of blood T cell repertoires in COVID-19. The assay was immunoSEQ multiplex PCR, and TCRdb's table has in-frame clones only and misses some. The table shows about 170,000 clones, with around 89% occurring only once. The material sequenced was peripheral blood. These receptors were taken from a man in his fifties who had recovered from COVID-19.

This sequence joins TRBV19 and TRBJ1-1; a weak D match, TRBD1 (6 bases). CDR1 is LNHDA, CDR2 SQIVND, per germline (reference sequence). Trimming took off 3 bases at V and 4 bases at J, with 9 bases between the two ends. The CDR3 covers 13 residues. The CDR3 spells CASSILGGTEAFF. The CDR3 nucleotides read TGTGCCAGTAGTATCCTAGGGGGCACTGAAGCTTTCTTT.

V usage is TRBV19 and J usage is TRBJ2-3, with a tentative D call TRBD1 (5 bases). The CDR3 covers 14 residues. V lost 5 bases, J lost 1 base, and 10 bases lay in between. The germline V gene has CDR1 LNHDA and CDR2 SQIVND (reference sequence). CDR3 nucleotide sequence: TGTGCCAGTAGTCAGGGATTTGGCACAGATACGCAGTATTTT. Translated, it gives CASSQGFGTDTQYF.

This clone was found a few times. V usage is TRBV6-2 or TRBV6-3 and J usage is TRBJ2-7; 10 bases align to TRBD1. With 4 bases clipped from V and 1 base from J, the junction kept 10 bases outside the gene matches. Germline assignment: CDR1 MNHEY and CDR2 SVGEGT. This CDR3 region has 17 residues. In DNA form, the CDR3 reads TGTGCCAGCAGTTCCGCGCTTGGGACAGGGGAGTCCTACGAGCAGTACTTC. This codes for CASSSALGTGESYEQYF.

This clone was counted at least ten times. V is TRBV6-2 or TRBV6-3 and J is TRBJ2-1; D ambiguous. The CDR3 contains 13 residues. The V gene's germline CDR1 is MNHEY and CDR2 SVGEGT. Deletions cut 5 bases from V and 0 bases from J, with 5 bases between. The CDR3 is CASSLSSYNEQFF. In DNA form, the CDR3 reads TGTGCCAGCAGTCTGAGCTCCTACAATGAGCAGTTCTTC.

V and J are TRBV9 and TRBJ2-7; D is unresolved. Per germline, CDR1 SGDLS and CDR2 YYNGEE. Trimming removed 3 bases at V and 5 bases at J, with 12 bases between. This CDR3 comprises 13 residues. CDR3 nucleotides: TGTGCCAGCAGCGGGGCCTCATTCGACGAGCAGTACTTC. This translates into CASSGASFDEQYF.

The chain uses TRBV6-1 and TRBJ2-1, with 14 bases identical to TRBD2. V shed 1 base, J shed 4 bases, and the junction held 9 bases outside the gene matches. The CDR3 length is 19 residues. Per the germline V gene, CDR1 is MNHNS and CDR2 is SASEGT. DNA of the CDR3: TGTGCCAGCAGTGAAGACCCGGGACTAGCGGGAGAGAAGTACAATGAGCAGTTCTTC. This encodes CASSEDPGLAGEKYNEQFF.

CDR3 in DNA: TGTGCCAGCAGTTTTGGCGGGGATGACACAGATACGCAGTATTTT. Amino acids: CASSFGGDDTDTQYF. V usage is TRBV27 and J usage is TRBJ2-3, with D maybe TRBD2 (6 bases). This CDR3 spans 15 amino acids. The germline V gene has CDR1 MNHEY and CDR2 SMNVEV (reference sequence). V was pared by 3 bases and J by 2 bases, with 12 bases between.

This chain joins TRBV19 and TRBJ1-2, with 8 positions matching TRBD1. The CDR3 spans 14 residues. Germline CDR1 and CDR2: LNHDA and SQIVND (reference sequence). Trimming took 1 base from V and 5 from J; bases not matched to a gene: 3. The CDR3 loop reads CASSIAGGAYGYTF. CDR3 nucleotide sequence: TGTGCCAGTAGTATAGCAGGGGGCGCGTATGGCTACACCTTC.

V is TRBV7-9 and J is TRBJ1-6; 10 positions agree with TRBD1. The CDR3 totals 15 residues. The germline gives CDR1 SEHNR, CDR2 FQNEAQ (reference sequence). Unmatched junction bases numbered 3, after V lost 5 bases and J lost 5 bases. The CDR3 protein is CASSPGTGDNSPLHF. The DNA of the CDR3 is TGTGCCAGCAGCCCCGGGACAGGGGATAATTCACCCCTCCACTTT. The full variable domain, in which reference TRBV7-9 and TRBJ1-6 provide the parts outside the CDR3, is DTGVSQNPRHKITKRGQNVTFRCDPISEHNRLYWYRQTLGQGPEFLTYFQNEAQLEKSRLLSDRFSAERPKGSFSTLEIQRTEQGDSAMYLCASSPGTGDNSPLHFGNGTRLTVT.

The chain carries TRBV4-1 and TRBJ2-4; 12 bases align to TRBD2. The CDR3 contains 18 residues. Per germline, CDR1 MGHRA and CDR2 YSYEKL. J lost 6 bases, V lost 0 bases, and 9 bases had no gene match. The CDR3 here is CASSQDGLAGGRANIQYF. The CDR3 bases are TGCGCCAGCAGCCAAGACGGGCTAGCGGGGGGGCGGGCAAACATTCAGTACTTC.

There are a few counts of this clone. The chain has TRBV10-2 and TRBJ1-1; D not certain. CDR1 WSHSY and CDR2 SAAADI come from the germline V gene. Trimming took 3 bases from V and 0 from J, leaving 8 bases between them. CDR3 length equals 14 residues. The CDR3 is CASSEFLLNTEAFF. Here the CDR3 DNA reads TGCGCCAGCAGTGAATTCCTGTTGAACACTGAAGCTTTCTTT.

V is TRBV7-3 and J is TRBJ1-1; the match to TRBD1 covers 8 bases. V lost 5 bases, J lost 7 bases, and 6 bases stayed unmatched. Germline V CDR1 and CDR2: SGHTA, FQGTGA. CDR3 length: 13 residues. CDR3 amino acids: CASSKDRVNEAFF. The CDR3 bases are TGTGCCAGCAGCAAGGACAGGGTGAATGAAGCTTTCTTT.

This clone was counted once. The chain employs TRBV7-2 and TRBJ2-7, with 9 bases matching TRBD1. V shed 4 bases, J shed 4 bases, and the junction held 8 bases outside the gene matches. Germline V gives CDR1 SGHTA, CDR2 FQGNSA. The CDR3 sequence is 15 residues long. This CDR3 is CASSSTDRGVYEQYF. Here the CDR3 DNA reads TGTGCCAGCAGCTCGACGGACAGGGGCGTTTACGAGCAGTACTTC.

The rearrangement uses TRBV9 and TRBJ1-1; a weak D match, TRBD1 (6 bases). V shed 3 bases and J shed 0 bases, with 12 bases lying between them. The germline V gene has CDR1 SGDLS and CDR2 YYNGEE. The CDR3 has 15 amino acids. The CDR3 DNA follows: TGTGCCAGCAGCGAGGGGGGAGGGATGAACACTGAAGCTTTCTTT. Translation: CASSEGGGMNTEAFF.

The CDR3 is CASSWTTGGATDTQYF. Here the CDR3 DNA reads TGTGCCAGCAGTTGGACGACAGGGGGCGCGACAGATACGCAGTATTTT. This chain connects TRBV27 to TRBJ2-3, with 10 bases lining up with TRBD1. The CDR3 has 16 residues. V was pared by 4 bases and J by 3 bases, with 7 bases of the junction left unmatched. Germline loops: CDR1 MNHEY, CDR2 SMNVEV (reference sequence).

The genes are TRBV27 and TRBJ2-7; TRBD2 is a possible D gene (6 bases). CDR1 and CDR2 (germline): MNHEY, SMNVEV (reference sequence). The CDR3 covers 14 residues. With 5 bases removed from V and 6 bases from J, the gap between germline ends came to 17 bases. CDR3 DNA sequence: TGTGCCAGCAGTACCGGGGGACCTAGTGTCGAGCAGTACTTC. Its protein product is CASSTGGPSVEQYF.

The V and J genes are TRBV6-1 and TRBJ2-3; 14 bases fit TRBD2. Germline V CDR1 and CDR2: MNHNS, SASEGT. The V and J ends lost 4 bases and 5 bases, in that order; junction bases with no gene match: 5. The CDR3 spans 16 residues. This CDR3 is CASSATSGRAGDTQYF. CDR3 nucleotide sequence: TGTGCCAGCAGTGCGACTAGCGGGAGGGCCGGAGATACGCAGTATTTT.

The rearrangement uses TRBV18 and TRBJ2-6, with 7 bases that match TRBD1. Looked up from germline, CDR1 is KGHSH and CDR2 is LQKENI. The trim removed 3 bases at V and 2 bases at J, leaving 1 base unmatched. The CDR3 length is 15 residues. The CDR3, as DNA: TGTGCCAGCTCACCCCAGGGGGCTGGGGCCAACGTCCTGACTTTC. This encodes CASSPQGAGANVLTF.

CDR3 sequence: CASNLGSSGNTIYF. CDR3 bases: TGCGCCAGCAACCTTGGGAGCTCTGGAAACACCATATATTTT. The chain links TRBV5-1 to TRBJ1-3; D is ambiguous. The CDR3 has 14 amino acids. Trimming pared 6 bases from V and 0 bases from J, leaving 10 bases between. The V gene's germline CDR1 is SGHRS and CDR2 YFSETQ.

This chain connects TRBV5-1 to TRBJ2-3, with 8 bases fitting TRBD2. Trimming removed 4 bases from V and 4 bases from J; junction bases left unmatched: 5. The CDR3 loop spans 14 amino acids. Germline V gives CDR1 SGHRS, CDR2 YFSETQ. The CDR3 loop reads CASSPGLAADTQYF. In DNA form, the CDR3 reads TGCGCCAGCAGCCCCGGACTAGCAGCAGATACGCAGTATTTT. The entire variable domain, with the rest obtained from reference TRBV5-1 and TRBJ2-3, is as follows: KAGVTQTPRYLIKTRGQQVTLSCSPISGHRSVSWYQQTPGQGLQFLFEYFSETQRNKGNFPGRFSGRQFSNSRSEMNVSTLELGDSALYLCASSPGLAADTQYFGPGTRLTVL.

CDR3 sequence reads: CASSDSGGVSYNEQFF. CDR3 coding DNA: TGCGCCAGCAGTGACTCCGGGGGAGTATCGTACAATGAGCAGTTCTTC. J is TRBJ2-1 and V is TRBV10-2; D may be TRBD2 (6 bases). The V and J ends lost 3 bases and 4 bases respectively, with 16 bases between them. Germline V gives CDR1 WSHSY, CDR2 SAAADI. The length of the CDR3 is 16 residues.

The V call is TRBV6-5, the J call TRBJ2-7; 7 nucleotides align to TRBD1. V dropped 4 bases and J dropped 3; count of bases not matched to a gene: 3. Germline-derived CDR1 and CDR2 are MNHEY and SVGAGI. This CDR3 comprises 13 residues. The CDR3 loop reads CASSFRQGYEQYF. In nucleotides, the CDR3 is TGTGCCAGCAGTTTTAGACAGGGCTACGAGCAGTACTTC.

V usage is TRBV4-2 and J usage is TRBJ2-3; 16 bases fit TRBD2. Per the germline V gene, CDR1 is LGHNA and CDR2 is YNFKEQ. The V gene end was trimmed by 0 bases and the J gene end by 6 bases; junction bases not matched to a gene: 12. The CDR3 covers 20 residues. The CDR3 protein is CASSQENLGTSGRARDTQYF. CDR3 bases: TGTGCCAGCAGCCAAGAGAATTTAGGGACTAGCGGGAGGGCCAGGGATACGCAGTATTTT.

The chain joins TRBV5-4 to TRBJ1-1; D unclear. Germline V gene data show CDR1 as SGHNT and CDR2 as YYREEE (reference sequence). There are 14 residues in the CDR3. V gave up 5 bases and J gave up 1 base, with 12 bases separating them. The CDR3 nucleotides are TGTGCCAGCAGATCGGGAGGCTGGAACACTGAAGCTTTCTTT. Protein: CASRSGGWNTEAFF.

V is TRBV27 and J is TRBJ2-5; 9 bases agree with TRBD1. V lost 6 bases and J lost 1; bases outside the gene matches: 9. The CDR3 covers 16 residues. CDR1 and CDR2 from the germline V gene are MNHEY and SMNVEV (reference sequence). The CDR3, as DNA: TGTGCCAGCAGGCTATATCCGGGACAGGGCCAAGAGACCCAGTACTTC. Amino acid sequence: CASRLYPGQGQETQYF.

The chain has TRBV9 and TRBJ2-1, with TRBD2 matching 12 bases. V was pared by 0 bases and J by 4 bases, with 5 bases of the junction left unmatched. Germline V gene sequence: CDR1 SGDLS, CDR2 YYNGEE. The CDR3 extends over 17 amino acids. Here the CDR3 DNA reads TGTGCCAGCAGCGTAGCTAGCGGGGGGGCCGCATACAATGAGCAGTTCTTC. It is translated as CASSVASGGAAYNEQFF.

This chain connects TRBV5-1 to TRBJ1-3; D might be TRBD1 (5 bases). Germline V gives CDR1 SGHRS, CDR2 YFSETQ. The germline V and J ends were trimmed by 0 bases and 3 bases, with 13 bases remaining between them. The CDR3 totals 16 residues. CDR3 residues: CASSLGQGTSGNTIYF. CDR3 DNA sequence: TGCGCCAGCAGCTTGGGCCAGGGTACGAGTGGAAACACCATATATTTT. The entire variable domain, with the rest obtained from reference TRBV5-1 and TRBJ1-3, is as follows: KAGVTQTPRYLIKTRGQQVTLSCSPISGHRSVSWYQQTPGQGLQFLFEYFSETQRNKGNFPGRFSGRQFSNSRSEMNVSTLELGDSALYLCASSLGQGTSGNTIYFGEGSWLTVV.